The clone carrying this T cell receptor beta chain occurred many times. What it recognizes is unknown. TCRdb analysed the 5' RACE reads with MiXCR anew, one entry per CDR3 protein. The sample has some 300,000 distinct CDR3 sequences, roughly 8.4% seen once. V gave up 0 bases and J gave up 6 bases, with 16 bases separating them. CDR3 length equals 16 residues. CDR1 and CDR2 (germline): MNHEY, SVGEGT. The sample originates from a study of T cells after yellow fever vaccination. Background on the study: With SMART-Seq v4 Ultra Low Input, the fractions containing low cell numbers were prepared.

General study results and limits: A secondary response was less intense yet reached its peak sooner, at day 5 versus 15. Re-detected after boosting: most primary clones, 96% of CD4 and roughly 88% of CD8. High-abundance clonotypes from the bulk population could contaminate FACS-sorted repertoires.

The source material was PBMCs, sampled about 41 days after the first yellow fever vaccination. The origin of this receptor is a man between 18 and 35 years old who received the YFV17D yellow fever vaccine. The chain recombines TRBV6-2 or TRBV6-3 with TRBJ2-3; D tentatively fits TRBD1 or TRBD2 (6 bases each). The CDR3 region is CASSYSRGVVADTQYF. The CDR3 bases are TGTGCCAGCAGTTACTCGAGGGGGGTCGTTGCTGATACGCAGTATTTT.